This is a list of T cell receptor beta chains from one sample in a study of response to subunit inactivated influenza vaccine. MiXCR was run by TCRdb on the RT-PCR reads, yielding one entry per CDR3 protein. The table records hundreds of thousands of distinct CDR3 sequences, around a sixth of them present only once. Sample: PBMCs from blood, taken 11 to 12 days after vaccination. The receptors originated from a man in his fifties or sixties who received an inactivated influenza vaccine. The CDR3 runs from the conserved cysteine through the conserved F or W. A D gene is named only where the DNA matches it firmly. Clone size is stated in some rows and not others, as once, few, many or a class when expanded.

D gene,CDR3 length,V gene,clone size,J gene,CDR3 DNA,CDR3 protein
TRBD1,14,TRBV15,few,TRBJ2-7,TGTGCCACCAGCAGAGGACAGGGATACTACGAGCAGTACTTC,CATSRGQGYYEQYF
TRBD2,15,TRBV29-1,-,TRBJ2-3,TGCAGCGTTGTGGGGCTAGCGGGAGGCTGGGATACGCAGTATTTT,CSVVGLAGGWDTQYF
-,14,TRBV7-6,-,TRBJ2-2,TGTGCCAGCAGCTTAGTTGCGGATACCGGGGAGCTGTTTTTT,CASSLVADTGELFF
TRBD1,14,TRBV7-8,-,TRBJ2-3,TGTGCCAGCAGCTCCAGGGGGAAGACAGATACGCAGTATTTT,CASSSRGKTDTQYF
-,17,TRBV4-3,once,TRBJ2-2,TGCGCCAGCAGCCAAGATCCTGCGTTCAGGGGTGCCGGGGAGCTGTTTTTT,CASSQDPAFRGAGELFF
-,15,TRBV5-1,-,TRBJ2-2,TGCGCCAGCAGCTTGGAGGGACAACACACCGGGGAGCTGTTTTTT,CASSLEGQHTGELFF
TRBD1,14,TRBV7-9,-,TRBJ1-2,TGTGCCAGCAGCCCCCCGGGACAGGCCGGTGGCTACACCTTC,CASSPPGQAGGYTF
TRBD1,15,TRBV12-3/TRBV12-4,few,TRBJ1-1,TGTGCCAGCAGAGCCTGGGGGACAGGGAACACTGAAGCTTTCTTT,CASRAWGTGNTEAFF
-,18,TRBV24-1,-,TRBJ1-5,TGTGCCACCAGCCACCTAACGGACCCCCGGGACGGCAATCAGCCCCAGCATTTT,CATSHLTDPRDGNQPQHF
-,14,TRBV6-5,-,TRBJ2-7,TGTGCCAGCAGTTACTCGGCAGCCAGACACGAGCAGTACTTC,CASSYSAARHEQYF
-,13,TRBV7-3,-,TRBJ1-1,TGTGCCAGCAGCCCCACTAAGGACACTGAAGCTTTCTTT,CASSPTKDTEAFF
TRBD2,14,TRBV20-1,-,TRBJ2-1,TGCAGTGCTACCAGAATAGCGGGGGCGAATGAGCAGTTCTTC,CSATRIAGANEQFF
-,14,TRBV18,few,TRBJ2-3,TGTGCCAGCTCACCAAATGCAGGAACAGATACGCAGTATTTT,CASSPNAGTDTQYF
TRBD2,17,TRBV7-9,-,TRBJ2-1,TGTGCCAGCAGTTCGAGTAGCGGGAAAAGCTCCTACAATGAGCAGTTCTTC,CASSSSSGKSSYNEQFF
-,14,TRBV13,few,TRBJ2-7,TGTGCCAGCAGCTTACACGGGGTTTCCTACGAGCAGTACTTC,CASSLHGVSYEQYF
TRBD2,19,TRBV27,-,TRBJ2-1,TGTGCCAGCAGTCTCACTCGACTAGCGGCGCTGAGCTCCTACAATGAGCAGTTCTTC,CASSLTRLAALSSYNEQFF
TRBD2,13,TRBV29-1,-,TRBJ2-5,TGCAGCGTTGATGGCGAGCGGGACTGGTCCGAGTACTTC,CSVDGERDWSEYF
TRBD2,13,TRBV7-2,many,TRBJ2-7,TGTGCCAGCAGCCGAGGACTAGCCCTCGAGCAGTACTTC,CASSRGLALEQYF
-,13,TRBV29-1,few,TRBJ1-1,TGCAGCGTTGTGGAGGGGGTCGGCACTGAAGCTTTCTTT,CSVVEGVGTEAFF
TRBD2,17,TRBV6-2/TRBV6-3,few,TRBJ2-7,TGTGCCAGCAGTTATCGTCTAGCGGGAGGTTTAGACTACGAGCAGTACTTC,CASSYRLAGGLDYEQYF
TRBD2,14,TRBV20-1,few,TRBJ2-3,TGCAGTGCTAGAGACGGGAGGGGGACAGATACGCAGTATTTT,CSARDGRGTDTQYF
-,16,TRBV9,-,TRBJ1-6,TGTGCCAGCAGCCCCACTGTTCTGCACGGGGCTTCACCCCTCCACTTT,CASSPTVLHGASPLHF
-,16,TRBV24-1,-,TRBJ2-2,TGTGCCACCAGTGATTCTCGCCTTTCGAACACCGGGGAGCTGTTTTTT,CATSDSRLSNTGELFF
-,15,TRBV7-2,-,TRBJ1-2,TGTGCCAGCAGCCAAGGGCCCAGCGTCGCCTATGGCTACACCTTC,CASSQGPSVAYGYTF
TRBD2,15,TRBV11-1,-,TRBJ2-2,TGTGCCAGCAGCCCCAGCGGGACCAACACCGGGGAGCTGTTTTTT,CASSPSGTNTGELFF
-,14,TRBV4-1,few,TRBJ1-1,TGCGCCAGCAGCCAAGACCCTCAGGGCCTTGAAGCTTTCTTT,CASSQDPQGLEAFF
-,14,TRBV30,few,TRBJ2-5,TGTGCCTGGAGTAGGGGCGGGCATCAAGAGACCCAGTACTTC,CAWSRGGHQETQYF
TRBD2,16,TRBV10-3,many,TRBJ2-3,TGTGCCATCAGCGGAGGGAGCGGGAGGGCCTTAGATACGCAGTATTTT,CAISGGSGRALDTQYF
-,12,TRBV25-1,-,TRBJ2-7,TGTGCCAGCAGTGTCGGAACCGACGAGCAGTACTTC,CASSVGTDEQYF
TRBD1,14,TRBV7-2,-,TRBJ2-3,TGTGCCAGCAGCACGGACAGGGGGGGCCATACGCAGTATTTT,CASSTDRGGHTQYF
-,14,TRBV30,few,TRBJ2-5,TGTGCCTGGTGCTACATGGGGCAAGGAGAGACCCAGTACTTC,CAWCYMGQGETQYF
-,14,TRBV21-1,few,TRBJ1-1,TGTGCCAGCAGCATGGGGTCAGAAAACACTGAAGCTTTCTTT,CASSMGSENTEAFF
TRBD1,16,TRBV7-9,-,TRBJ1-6,TGTGCCAGCAGCGCGGGACAGGCATCCTATAATTCACCCCTCCACTTT,CASSAGQASYNSPLHF
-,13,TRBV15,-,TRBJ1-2,TGTGCCACCAGCACCAGGGCTTACTATGGCTACACCTTC,CATSTRAYYGYTF
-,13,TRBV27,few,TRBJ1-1,TGTGCCAGCAGTCCCACGATGGCCGCTGAAGCTTTCTTT,CASSPTMAAEAFF
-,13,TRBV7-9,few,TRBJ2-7,TGTGCCAGCAGCTCATCGTCCCAGATCGGGCAGTACTTC,CASSSSSQIGQYF
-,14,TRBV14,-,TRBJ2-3,TGTGCCAGCAGCCAATTTTCGGGGGCAGATACGCAGTATTTT,CASSQFSGADTQYF
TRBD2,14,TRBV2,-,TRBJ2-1,TGTGCCAGCAAGACTAGCGAAGTCAACAATGAGCAGTTCTTC,CASKTSEVNNEQFF
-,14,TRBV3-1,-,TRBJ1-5,TGTGCCAGCAGTCGACCGCGGAGCAATCAGCCCCAGCATTTT,CASSRPRSNQPQHF